The rows below give T cell receptor beta chains drawn from one sample of a study of blood T cell repertoires in COVID-19. Measured with immunoSEQ multiplex PCR; TCRdb has only the in-frame clones, and not every one. The sample holds about 140,000 clones; approximately 81% are singletons and the top ten take roughly 2.6%. The sequencing sample was made of peripheral blood. The receptors shown here come from a human donor with acute or convalescent COVID-19. The donor label of this sample is uncertain. CDR3s include the opening cysteine and the closing phenylalanine or tryptophan. The D gene is left open where the match is weak. Clone size appears in some rows only: once, few, many, or a class for an expanded clone.

j_call: TRBJ1-1; v_call: TRBV6-5; clone_size: few; d_call: .; cdr3_aa: CASSYGSAEAFF; cdr3_nt: TGTGCCAGCAGTTACGGTTCAGCTGAAGCTTTCTTT
j_call: TRBJ1-2; v_call: TRBV29-1; clone_size: .; d_call: TRBD1; cdr3_aa: CSVATGAGGYTF; cdr3_nt: TGCAGCGTGGCTACAGGGGCTGGTGGCTACACCTTC
j_call: TRBJ1-2; v_call: TRBV2; clone_size: .; d_call: .; cdr3_aa: CASNTGEYGYTF; cdr3_nt: TGTGCCAGCAATACAGGCGAATATGGCTACACCTTC
j_call: TRBJ2-1; v_call: TRBV30; clone_size: .; d_call: TRBD2; cdr3_aa: CAWSRTSGSRGEQFF; cdr3_nt: TGTGCCTGGAGCCGGACTAGCGGGAGTCGTGGTGAGCAGTTCTTC
j_call: TRBJ2-3; v_call: TRBV9; clone_size: .; d_call: .; cdr3_aa: CASSPRPGNTQYF; cdr3_nt: TGTGCCAGCAGCCCCCGTCCCGGGAATACGCAGTATTTT
j_call: TRBJ1-4; v_call: TRBV28; clone_size: few; d_call: .; cdr3_aa: CASYQTGELNEKLFF; cdr3_nt: TGTGCCAGCTATCAAACGGGGGAGTTGAATGAAAAACTGTTTTTT
j_call: TRBJ1-3; v_call: TRBV12-5; clone_size: .; d_call: .; cdr3_aa: CASALGAFGNTIYF; cdr3_nt: TGTGCTAGTGCCCTGGGGGCTTTTGGAAACACCATATATTTT
j_call: TRBJ1-4; v_call: TRBV11-2; clone_size: .; d_call: .; cdr3_aa: CASSLRGGRSAEKLFF; cdr3_nt: TGTGCCAGCAGCTTACGGGGTGGCAGGAGTGCTGAAAAACTGTTTTTT
j_call: TRBJ2-7; v_call: TRBV29-1; clone_size: .; d_call: .; cdr3_aa: CSVRISYEQYF; cdr3_nt: TGCAGCGTTCGTATCTCCTACGAGCAGTACTTC
j_call: TRBJ2-7; v_call: TRBV9; clone_size: .; d_call: TRBD1; cdr3_aa: CASSVEGTGTHEQYF; cdr3_nt: TGTGCCAGCAGCGTAGAAGGGACAGGGACCCACGAGCAGTACTTC
j_call: TRBJ1-1; v_call: TRBV19; clone_size: .; d_call: .; cdr3_aa: CASTKGQGSEAFF; cdr3_nt: TGTGCCAGTACCAAAGGGCAGGGTAGTGAGGCTTTCTTT
j_call: TRBJ1-2; v_call: TRBV5-1; clone_size: .; d_call: TRBD1; cdr3_aa: CASSGGQGLLGYTF; cdr3_nt: TGCGCCAGCAGCGGGGGACAGGGATTGTTAGGCTACACCTTC
j_call: TRBJ1-1; v_call: TRBV5-1; clone_size: .; d_call: .; cdr3_aa: CASSNGGGVNEAFF; cdr3_nt: TGCGCCAGCAGCAATGGGGGAGGGGTCAACGAAGCTTTCTTT
j_call: TRBJ2-2; v_call: TRBV12-3/TRBV12-4; clone_size: .; d_call: .; cdr3_aa: CASSSLNTGELFF; cdr3_nt: TGTGCCAGTAGTTCATTGAACACCGGGGAGCTGTTTTTT
j_call: TRBJ2-2; v_call: TRBV7-2; clone_size: few; d_call: .; cdr3_aa: CASSLVGGKAGELFF; cdr3_nt: TGTGCCAGCAGCTTAGTAGGGGGAAAGGCCGGGGAGCTGTTTTTT
j_call: TRBJ1-1; v_call: TRBV6-5; clone_size: .; d_call: .; cdr3_aa: CASSYAERTEAFF; cdr3_nt: TGTGCCAGCAGTTACGCGGAGCGTACTGAAGCTTTCTTT
j_call: TRBJ1-2; v_call: TRBV6-5; clone_size: .; d_call: TRBD1; cdr3_aa: CASTKTGTYGYTF; cdr3_nt: TGTGCCAGCACTAAGACAGGGACCTATGGCTACACCTTC
j_call: TRBJ2-2; v_call: TRBV18; clone_size: once; d_call: .; cdr3_aa: CASSPSGFGELFF; cdr3_nt: TGTGCCAGCTCACCATCGGGGTTCGGGGAGCTGTTTTTT
j_call: TRBJ2-2; v_call: TRBV2; clone_size: once; d_call: TRBD2; cdr3_aa: CASKETSGSGELFF; cdr3_nt: TGTGCCAGCAAAGAGACTAGCGGGTCCGGGGAGCTGTTTTTT
j_call: TRBJ1-3; v_call: TRBV9; clone_size: .; d_call: .; cdr3_aa: CASSVSADSGNTIYF; cdr3_nt: TGTGCCAGCAGCGTCTCCGCGGACTCTGGAAACACCATATATTTT
j_call: TRBJ1-2; v_call: TRBV29-1; clone_size: .; d_call: TRBD1; cdr3_aa: CSVGQVYGYTF; cdr3_nt: TGCAGCGTGGGACAGGTCTATGGCTACACCTTC
j_call: TRBJ2-1; v_call: TRBV4-1; clone_size: .; d_call: TRBD2; cdr3_aa: CASSQRLAENNEQFF; cdr3_nt: TGCGCCAGCAGCCAACGTCTAGCGGAAAACAATGAGCAGTTCTTC
j_call: TRBJ1-1; v_call: TRBV14; clone_size: .; d_call: .; cdr3_aa: CASSRQTNTEAFF; cdr3_nt: TGTGCCAGTAGTAGACAGACGAACACTGAAGCTTTCTTT
j_call: TRBJ2-1; v_call: TRBV7-2; clone_size: .; d_call: .; cdr3_aa: CASSFAGSNEQFF; cdr3_nt: TGTGCCAGCAGCTTTGCAGGGTCAAATGAGCAGTTCTTC
j_call: TRBJ2-1; v_call: TRBV19; clone_size: .; d_call: .; cdr3_aa: CASSIPPRGAGYNEQFF; cdr3_nt: TGTGCCAGTAGTATCCCCCCCCGGGGGGCGGGCTACAATGAGCAGTTCTTC
j_call: TRBJ1-1; v_call: TRBV5-4; clone_size: .; d_call: .; cdr3_aa: CASSLRVAGQEAFF; cdr3_nt: TGTGCCAGCAGCTTACGTGTGGCAGGGCAAGAAGCTTTCTTT
j_call: TRBJ2-7; v_call: TRBV28; clone_size: .; d_call: .; cdr3_aa: CASSSKYRFPYYEQYF; cdr3_nt: TGTGCCAGCAGTTCAAAATACAGGTTCCCCTACTACGAGCAGTACTTC
j_call: TRBJ2-5; v_call: TRBV4-2; clone_size: .; d_call: .; cdr3_aa: CASSPSVQQETQYF; cdr3_nt: TGTGCCAGCAGCCCCTCGGTACAGCAAGAGACCCAGTACTTC
j_call: TRBJ2-1; v_call: TRBV7-9; clone_size: .; d_call: .; cdr3_aa: CASSFGYQGNEQFF; cdr3_nt: TGTGCCAGCAGCTTTGGGTATCAGGGCAATGAGCAGTTCTTC
j_call: TRBJ1-5; v_call: TRBV7-9; clone_size: .; d_call: .; cdr3_aa: CASSRQNQPQHF; cdr3_nt: TGTGCCAGCAGCCGACAAAATCAGCCCCAGCATTTT
j_call: TRBJ1-2; v_call: TRBV5-4; clone_size: once; d_call: TRBD1; cdr3_aa: CASSLARQGLDYGYTF; cdr3_nt: TGTGCCAGCAGCTTGGCCCGACAGGGCCTAGACTATGGCTACACCTTC
j_call: TRBJ1-5; v_call: TRBV6-1; clone_size: .; d_call: .; cdr3_aa: CASSDHLSHYVSRGNQPQHF; cdr3_nt: TGTGCCAGCAGTGACCATTTATCCCACTACGTCTCCAGGGGCAATCAGCCCCAGCATTTT
j_call: TRBJ1-3; v_call: TRBV4-2; clone_size: .; d_call: TRBD1; cdr3_aa: CASSQPGQGGNTIYF; cdr3_nt: TGTGCCAGCAGCCAACCGGGACAGGGAGGAAACACCATATATTTT
j_call: TRBJ1-2; v_call: TRBV10-3; clone_size: .; d_call: .; cdr3_aa: CAISEFHLHPRSYGYTF; cdr3_nt: TGTGCCATCAGTGAGTTTCATTTACACCCTCGATCCTATGGCTACACCTTC
j_call: TRBJ1-3; v_call: TRBV9; clone_size: .; d_call: .; cdr3_aa: CASSARQSGNTIYF; cdr3_nt: TGTGCCAGCAGCGCCCGACAGTCTGGAAACACCATATATTTT